This TCR beta chain was sequenced in a study of glioma-infiltrating T cells after dendritic cell vaccination. Primers: 60 V beta forward and 13 J beta reverse. Clones were read by immunoSEQ multiplex PCR, and TCRdb kept only the in-frame ones, dropping some. In the table there are roughly 68,000 clones, roughly four fifths of which are singletons. With regard to this clone: The antigen is not known.

CDR3 size: 18 residues. V was pared by 3 bases and J by 1 base, with 10 bases of the junction left unmatched. Per the germline V gene, CDR1 is KGHSH and CDR2 is LQKENI. Selection required adequate fresh-frozen tumor tissue plus more than two years' survival data. Isocitrate dehydrogenase mutation was absent in all glioblastoma patients. General observations from the study: Higher TCR clonality did not directly relate to longer survival.

The chain carries TRBV18 and TRBJ2-3, with 10 bases that match TRBD2. Source: blood, taken before dendritic cell vaccination. This TCR derives from a human donor with glioblastoma. CDR3 amino acids: CASSPNRVTSGGTDTQYF. CDR3 bases: TGTGCCAGCTCACCTAACAGGGTCACTAGCGGGGGCACAGATACGCAGTATTTT.